This T cell receptor (beta chain) was obtained from a study of blood T cell repertoires in COVID-19. Background on the study: Samples representing acute and convalescent COVID-19 were sourced from the United States, Italy and Spain. T cells, B-cell-depleted T cells, or PBMCs supplied cDNA or gDNA.

This clone showed up just once. The germline V gene encodes CDR1 SGHRS and CDR2 YFSETQ. V lost 4 bases, J lost 5 bases, and 9 bases stayed unmatched. The CDR3 covers 15 residues. Authors' processing steps: Using reference gene primer amplification, nucleated cell counts were estimated. The assay was immunoSEQ multiplex PCR, and TCRdb's table has in-frame clones only and misses some. V, J and clone size reflect that table, while D and trimming were determined from the DNA. The sample lists about 88,000 clones, approximately 85% occurring once. This sequence was found in a human donor in a cohort sampled during active COVID-19. The V call is TRBV5-1, the J call TRBJ2-7, with 10 bases identical to TRBD1. The sequencing sample was made of peripheral blood. DNA of the CDR3: TGCGCCAGCAGCGGGGGACAGGGGTTCAGGGACGAGCAGTACTTC. As protein: CASSGGQGFRDEQYF.